The rows below give T cell receptor beta chains drawn from one sample of a study of cytomegalovirus exposure and HLA in healthy donors. TCRdb keeps only in-frame clones here, not all; method: immunoSEQ multiplex PCR. The repertoire holds about 200,000 clones, with less than 90% as singletons. Sequencing was done on a sample of PBMCs. These receptors were taken from a woman aged 18-35 years in good health and CMV-seronegative. The CDR3 runs from the conserved cysteine through the conserved F or W. The order of the fields is J gene, D gene, V gene, clone size, CDR3 protein, CDR3 DNA. The D gene is left open where the match is weak. Size tells how often a clone was seen (once, few, many) or the class of an expanded clone, and some rows leave it out.

>TRBJ1-5|NA|TRBV12-2|NA
CASRLAVQGANQPQHF
TGTGCAAGTCGCTTAGCCGTACAGGGGGCGAATCAGCCCCAGCATTTT
>TRBJ2-3|NA|TRBV28|once
CASTLPDTQYF
TGTGCCAGCACCCTGCCAGATACGCAGTATTTT
>TRBJ2-1|TRBD1|TRBV27|NA
CASSKGAGYNEQFF
TGTGCCAGCAGCAAGGGGGCTGGTTACAATGAGCAGTTCTTC
>TRBJ2-1|TRBD2|TRBV7-9|NA
CASSFRLAGYNEQFF
TGTGCCAGCAGCTTCAGACTAGCGGGGTACAATGAGCAGTTCTTC
>TRBJ1-1|NA|TRBV27|NA
CASSLGNSNTEAFF
TGTGCCAGCAGTTTGGGCAATTCGAACACTGAAGCTTTCTTT
>TRBJ2-1|NA|TRBV18|NA
CASSPQGRSTYNEQFF
TGTGCCAGCTCACCCCAGGGGAGGAGTACCTACAATGAGCAGTTCTTC
>TRBJ2-4|NA|TRBV6-5|NA
CASSKYRDVQYF
TGTGCCAGCAGCAAATACAGGGATGTGCAGTACTTC
>TRBJ1-4|NA|TRBV4-1|NA
CASSQPWLRSFDEKLFF
TGCGCCAGCAGCCAACCATGGCTGCGGTCTTTCGATGAAAAACTGTTTTTT
>TRBJ1-1|NA|TRBV29-1|NA
CSGTPGPANTEAFF
TGCAGCGGGACGCCAGGCCCAGCGAACACTGAAGCTTTCTTT
>TRBJ2-5|TRBD2|TRBV2|NA
CASSDLAGAWSSQYF
TGTGCCAGCAGTGATCTAGCGGGGGCTTGGTCGAGCCAGTACTTC
>TRBJ2-2|TRBD2|TRBV5-1|NA
CASSLGLAADATNTGELFF
TGCGCCAGCAGCTTGGGACTAGCGGCAGACGCCACGAACACCGGGGAGCTGTTTTTT
>TRBJ2-5|TRBD2|TRBV7-9|NA
CASSPAPSGGVRQETQYF
TGTGCCAGCAGCCCCGCCCCCAGCGGGGGAGTGAGGCAAGAGACCCAGTACTTC
>TRBJ1-2|TRBD1|TRBV6-1|NA
CASRNQQGKGYGYTF
TGTGCCAGCAGAAACCAACAGGGGAAGGGATATGGCTACACCTTC
>TRBJ1-2|NA|TRBV23-1|many
CASPRYGYTF
TGCGCCAGCCCCCGGTATGGCTACACCTTC
>TRBJ2-1|TRBD1|TRBV19|NA
CASSIDLVTGGYNEQFF
TGTGCCAGTAGTATAGATCTGGTGACAGGGGGCTACAATGAGCAGTTCTTC
>TRBJ1-6|NA|TRBV4-1|NA
CASSQVVEDSPLHF
TGCGCCAGCAGCCAAGTGGTGGAGGATTCACCCCTCCACTTT
>TRBJ2-7|NA|TRBV28|NA
CASSLNPTQGLSSYEQYF
TGTGCCAGCAGTTTAAACCCCACACAGGGACTAAGCTCCTACGAGCAGTACTTC
>TRBJ1-6|NA|TRBV11-2|NA
CASSQRSYSPLHF
TGTGCCAGCAGTCAAAGATCCTATTCACCCCTCCACTTT
>TRBJ2-6|TRBD1|TRBV11-2|NA
CASSLFADRGGANVLTF
TGTGCCAGCAGCTTATTTGCCGACAGGGGTGGGGCCAACGTCCTGACTTTC
>TRBJ1-4|TRBD1|TRBV9|NA
CASSGTGGTNEKLFF
TGTGCCAGCAGCGGGACAGGGGGCACTAATGAAAAACTGTTTTTT
>TRBJ1-2|NA|TRBV28|NA
CASSLPDKGLGGYTF
TGTGCCAGCAGCCTTCCGGACAAGGGACTTGGTGGCTACACCTTC
>TRBJ1-2|NA|TRBV30|NA
CAWSVWGSGGYTF
TGTGCCTGGAGTGTATGGGGCTCGGGTGGCTACACCTTC
>TRBJ2-3|TRBD1|TRBV11-2|few
CASSLGDRDTDTQYF
TGTGCCAGCAGCTTAGGGGACAGAGACACAGATACGCAGTATTTT
>TRBJ1-1|NA|TRBV4-1|NA
CASSQYGDQNTEAFF
TGCGCCAGCAGCCAGTATGGGGACCAGAACACTGAAGCTTTCTTT
>TRBJ2-7|NA|TRBV6-1|NA
CASSRLGEQYF
TGTGCCAGCAGTAGGCTTGGCGAGCAGTACTTC
>TRBJ2-7|NA|TRBV7-7|few
CASSLSQGNEQYF
TGTGCCAGCAGCTTGTCCCAGGGCAACGAGCAGTACTTC
>TRBJ1-5|NA|TRBV30|NA
CAWKDPLGGVNQPQHF
TGTGCCTGGAAGGATCCATTGGGGGGGGTCAATCAGCCCCAGCATTTT
>TRBJ2-2|NA|TRBV19|NA
CASSTLTPATGELFF
TGTGCCAGTAGCACACTGACCCCGGCTACCGGGGAGCTGTTTTTT
>TRBJ2-7|TRBD1|TRBV6-5|many
CASSSGQSGYEQYF
TGTGCCAGCAGTTCGGGACAGTCAGGGTACGAGCAGTACTTC
>TRBJ1-1|NA|TRBV29-1|NA
CSVETRAYGGTEAFF
TGCAGCGTTGAGACCCGGGCCTACGGGGGCACTGAAGCTTTCTTT
>TRBJ2-2|TRBD1|TRBV27|once
CASSSGQYRTGELFF
TGTGCCAGCAGTTCGGGACAGTACCGCACCGGGGAGCTGTTTTTT
>TRBJ1-1|NA|TRBV27|NA
CASSLERGEYTEAFF
TGTGCCAGCAGTTTAGAAAGAGGGGAGTACACTGAAGCTTTCTTT
>TRBJ2-7|TRBD2|TRBV5-1|NA
CASSLGPLAGVSYEQYF
TGCGCCAGCAGCTTGGGCCCCTTAGCGGGAGTATCGTACGAGCAGTACTTC
>TRBJ2-7|NA|TRBV2|NA
CASKAWQSSYEQYF
TGTGCCAGCAAGGCGTGGCAGAGCTCCTACGAGCAGTACTTC
>TRBJ1-3|NA|TRBV5-4|NA
CAGSDLSGNTIYF
TGTGCCGGGTCGGACCTCTCTGGAAACACCATATATTTT
>TRBJ2-6|TRBD1|TRBV4-1|NA
CASSPSGTGSSGANVLTF
TGCGCCAGCAGCCCTTCTGGGACAGGTTCCTCTGGGGCCAACGTCCTGACTTTC
>TRBJ2-2|NA|TRBV4-1|NA
CASRGSGELFF
TGCGCCAGCAGGGGTTCCGGGGAGCTGTTTTTT
>TRBJ1-2|TRBD1|TRBV5-1|NA
CASSPRTGDGYTF
TGCGCCAGCAGCCCACGGACAGGGGACGGCTACACCTTC
>TRBJ1-2|NA|TRBV28|NA
CASSFGTAYGYTF
TGTGCCAGCAGTTTTGGGACTGCCTATGGCTACACCTTC
>TRBJ2-7|TRBD2|TRBV11-2|NA
CASSLGLAESYEQYF
TGTGCCAGCAGCTTAGGACTAGCTGAATCCTACGAGCAGTACTTC
>TRBJ2-7|NA|TRBV29-1|NA
CSVETGTGQAGEQYF
TGCAGCGTTGAGACGGGGACGGGGCAGGCAGGAGAGCAGTACTTC
>TRBJ1-3|NA|TRBV19|NA
CASSVSSGIGHTIYF
TGTGCCAGTAGTGTCAGTTCAGGGATCGGCCACACCATATATTTT
>TRBJ2-1|NA|TRBV30|NA
CAWSHNGQFF
TGTGCCTGGAGTCACAATGGGCAGTTCTTC
>TRBJ2-1|TRBD2|TRBV19|few
CASSMGGGDNEQFF
TGTGCCAGTAGTATGGGGGGAGGGGACAATGAGCAGTTCTTC
>TRBJ2-1|NA|TRBV7-8|NA
CASSPSRGPYNEQFF
TGTGCCAGCAGCCCCTCCCGAGGTCCTTACAATGAGCAGTTCTTC
>TRBJ2-1|NA|TRBV28|NA
CASLSPGEEQFF
TGTGCCAGCCTGTCTCCAGGGGAGGAGCAGTTCTTC
>TRBJ1-3|NA|TRBV30|NA
CAWSPDYSTGNTIYF
TGTGCCTGGAGTCCCGACTACTCTACTGGAAACACCATATATTTT
>TRBJ1-1|NA|TRBV2|NA
CASSEKRVGTEAFF
TGTGCCAGCAGTGAAAAGAGGGTAGGAACTGAAGCTTTCTTT
>TRBJ1-2|TRBD1|TRBV7-8|NA
CASSLVLGGQGTYGYTF
TGTGCCAGCAGCTTGGTTTTGGGAGGACAGGGTACCTATGGCTACACCTTC
>TRBJ2-7|NA|TRBV4-1|NA
CASSQEFPGPYEQYF
TGCGCCAGCAGCCAAGAATTCCCCGGCCCCTACGAGCAGTACTTC
>TRBJ2-3|TRBD1|TRBV6-1|NA
CASSKQGLSTDTQYF
TGTGCCAGCAGTAAACAGGGGCTTAGCACAGATACGCAGTATTTT
>TRBJ1-1|NA|TRBV20-1|once
CSGSGNTEAFF
TGCAGTGGTTCAGGGAACACTGAAGCTTTCTTT
>TRBJ1-5|NA|TRBV4-1|NA
CASSQAAGPRDNQPQHF
TGCGCCAGCAGCCAAGCCGCCGGGCCGAGGGACAATCAGCCCCAGCATTTT